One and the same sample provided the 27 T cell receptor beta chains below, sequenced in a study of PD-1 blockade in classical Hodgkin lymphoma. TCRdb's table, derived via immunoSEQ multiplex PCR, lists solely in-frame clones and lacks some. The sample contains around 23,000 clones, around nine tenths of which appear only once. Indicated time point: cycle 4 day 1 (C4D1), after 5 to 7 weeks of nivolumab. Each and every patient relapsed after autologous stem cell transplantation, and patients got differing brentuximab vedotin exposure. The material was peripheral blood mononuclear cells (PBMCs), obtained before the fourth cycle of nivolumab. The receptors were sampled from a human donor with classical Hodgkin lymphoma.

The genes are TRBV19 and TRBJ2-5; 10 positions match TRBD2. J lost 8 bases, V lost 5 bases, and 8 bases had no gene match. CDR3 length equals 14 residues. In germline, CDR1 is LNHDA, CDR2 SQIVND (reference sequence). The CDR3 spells CASSGSTSGATQYF. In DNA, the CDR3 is TGTGCCAGTAGTGGTTCCACTAGCGGGGCTACCCAGTACTTC. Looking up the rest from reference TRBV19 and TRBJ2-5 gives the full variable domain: DGGITQSPKYLFRKEGQNVTLSCEQNLNHDAMYWYRQDPGQGLRLIYYSQIVNDFQKGDIAEGYSVSREKKESFPLTVTSAQKNPTAFYLCASSGSTSGATQYFGPGTRLLVL.

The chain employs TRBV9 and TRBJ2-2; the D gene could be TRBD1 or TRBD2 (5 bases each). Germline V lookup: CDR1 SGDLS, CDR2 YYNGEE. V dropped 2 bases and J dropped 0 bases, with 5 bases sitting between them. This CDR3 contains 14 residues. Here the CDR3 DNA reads TGTGCCAGCAGCGTGGGGGCGAACACCGGGGAGCTGTTTTTT. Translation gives CASSVGANTGELFF.

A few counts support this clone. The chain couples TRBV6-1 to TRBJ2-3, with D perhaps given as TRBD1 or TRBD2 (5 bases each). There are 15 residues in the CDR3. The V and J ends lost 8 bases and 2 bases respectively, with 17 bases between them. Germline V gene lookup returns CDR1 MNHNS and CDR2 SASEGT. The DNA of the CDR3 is TGTGCCAGCGATTTTCAGGGACCCCTCACAGATACGCAGTATTTT. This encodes CASDFQGPLTDTQYF.

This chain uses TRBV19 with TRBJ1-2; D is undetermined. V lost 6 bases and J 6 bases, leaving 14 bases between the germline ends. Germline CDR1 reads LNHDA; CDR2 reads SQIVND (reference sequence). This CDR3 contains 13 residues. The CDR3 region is CASSSRPQNGYTF. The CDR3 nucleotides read TGTGCCAGTAGCTCCCGTCCGCAAAATGGCTACACCTTC.

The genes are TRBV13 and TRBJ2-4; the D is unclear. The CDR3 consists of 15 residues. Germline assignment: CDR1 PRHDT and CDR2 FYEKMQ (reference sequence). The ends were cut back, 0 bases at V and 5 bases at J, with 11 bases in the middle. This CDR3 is CASSLGLGWENIQYF. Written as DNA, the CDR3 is TGTGCCAGCAGCTTAGGCCTGGGCTGGGAAAACATTCAGTACTTC.

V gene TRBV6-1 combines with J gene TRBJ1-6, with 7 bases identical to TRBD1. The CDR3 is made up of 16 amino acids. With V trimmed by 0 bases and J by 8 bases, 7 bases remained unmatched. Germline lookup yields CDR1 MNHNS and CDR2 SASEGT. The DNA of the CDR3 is TGTGCCAGCAGTGAAGCGGCGACAGGGATTGATTCACCCCTCCACTTT. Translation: CASSEAATGIDSPLHF.

The CDR3 nucleotides are TGTGCCAGCAGAGACCTCTACGGGGGAAATGAGCAGTTCTTC. It codes for CASRDLYGGNEQFF. The rearrangement uses TRBV25-1 and TRBJ2-1; a weak D match, TRBD2 (6 bases). Germline V gene data show CDR1 as MGHDK and CDR2 as SYGVNS. This CDR3 comprises 14 residues. V dropped 6 bases and J dropped 7 bases, with 16 bases sitting between them.

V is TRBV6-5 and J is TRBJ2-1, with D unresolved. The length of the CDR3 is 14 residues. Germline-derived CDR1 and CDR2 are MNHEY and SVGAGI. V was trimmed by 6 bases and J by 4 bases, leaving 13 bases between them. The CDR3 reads CASSSPDEYNEQFF. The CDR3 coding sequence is TGTGCCAGCAGCTCTCCCGACGAGTACAATGAGCAGTTCTTC.

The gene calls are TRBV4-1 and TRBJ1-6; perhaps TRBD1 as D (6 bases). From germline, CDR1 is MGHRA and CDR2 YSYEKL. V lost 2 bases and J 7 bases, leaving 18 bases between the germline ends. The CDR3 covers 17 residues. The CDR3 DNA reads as TGCGCCAGCAGCCAATGGATAACGGGCAGGGGCAATTCACCCCTCCACTTT. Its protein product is CASSQWITGRGNSPLHF.

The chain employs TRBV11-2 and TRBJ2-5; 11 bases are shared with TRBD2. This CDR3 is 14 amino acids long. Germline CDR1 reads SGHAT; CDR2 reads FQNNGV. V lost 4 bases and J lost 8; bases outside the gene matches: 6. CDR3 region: CASSSTSGKGTQYF. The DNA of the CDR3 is TGTGCCAGCAGCTCGACTAGCGGGAAAGGAACCCAGTACTTC.

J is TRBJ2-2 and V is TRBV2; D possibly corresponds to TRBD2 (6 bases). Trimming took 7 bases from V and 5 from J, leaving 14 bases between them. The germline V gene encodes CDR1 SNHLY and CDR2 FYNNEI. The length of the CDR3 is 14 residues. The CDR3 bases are TGTGCCAGCATGGGAGGTTTGGGGACCGGGGAGCTGTTTTTT. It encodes CASMGGLGTGELFF.

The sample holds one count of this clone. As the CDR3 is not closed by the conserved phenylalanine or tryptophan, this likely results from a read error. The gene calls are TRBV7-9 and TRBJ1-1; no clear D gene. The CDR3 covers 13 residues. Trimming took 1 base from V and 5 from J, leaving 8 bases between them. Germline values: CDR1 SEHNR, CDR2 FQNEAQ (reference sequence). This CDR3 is CASSLGVQTEAFS. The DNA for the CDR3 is TGTGCCAGCAGCTTAGGTGTGCAAACTGAAGCTTTCTCT.

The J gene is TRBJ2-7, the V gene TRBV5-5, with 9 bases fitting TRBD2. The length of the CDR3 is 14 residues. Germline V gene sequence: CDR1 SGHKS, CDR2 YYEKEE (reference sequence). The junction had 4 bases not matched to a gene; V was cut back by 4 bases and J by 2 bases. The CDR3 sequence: CASSNWTSAYEQYF. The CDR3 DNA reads TGTGCCAGCAGCAACTGGACTAGCGCCTACGAGCAGTACTTC.

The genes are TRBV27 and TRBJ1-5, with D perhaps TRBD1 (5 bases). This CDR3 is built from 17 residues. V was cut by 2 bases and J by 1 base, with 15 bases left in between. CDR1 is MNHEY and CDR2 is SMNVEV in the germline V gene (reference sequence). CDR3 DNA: TGTGCCAGCAGTTTACCACAGGAGGAGGCAAGCAATCAGCCCCAGCATTTT. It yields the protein CASSLPQEEASNQPQHF.

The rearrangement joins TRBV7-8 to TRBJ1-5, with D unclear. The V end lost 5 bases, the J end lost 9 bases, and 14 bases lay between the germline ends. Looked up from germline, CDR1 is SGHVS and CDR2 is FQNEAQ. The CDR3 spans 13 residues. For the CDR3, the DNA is TGTGCCAGCAGCCCTAGTCCAGTCGTGCCCCAGCATTTT. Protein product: CASSPSPVVPQHF.

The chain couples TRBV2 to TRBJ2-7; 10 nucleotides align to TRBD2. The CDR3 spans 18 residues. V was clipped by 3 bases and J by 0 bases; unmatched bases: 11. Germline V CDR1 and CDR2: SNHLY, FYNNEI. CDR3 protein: CASSDRSSGGHSSYEQYF. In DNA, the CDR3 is TGTGCCAGCAGTGATCGGTCTAGCGGGGGCCACAGCTCCTACGAGCAGTACTTC.

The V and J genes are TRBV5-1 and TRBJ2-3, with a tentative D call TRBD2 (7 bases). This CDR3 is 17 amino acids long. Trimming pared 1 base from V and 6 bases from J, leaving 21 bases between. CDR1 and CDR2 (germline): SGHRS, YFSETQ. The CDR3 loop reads CASSLYVGGPTGDTQYF. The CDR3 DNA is TGCGCCAGCAGCTTGTATGTCGGGGGGCCCACCGGGGATACGCAGTATTTT.

CDR3 loop: CASSQAPTSYEQYF. Written as DNA, the CDR3 is TGCGCCAGCAGCCAAGCCCCTACTAGTTACGAGCAGTACTTC. The chain couples TRBV4-1 to TRBJ2-7; the D gene is possibly TRBD2 (5 bases). Germline CDR1 MGHRA, CDR2 YSYEKL. The length of the CDR3 is 14 residues. With 1 base removed from V and 4 bases from J, the gap between germline ends came to 11 bases.

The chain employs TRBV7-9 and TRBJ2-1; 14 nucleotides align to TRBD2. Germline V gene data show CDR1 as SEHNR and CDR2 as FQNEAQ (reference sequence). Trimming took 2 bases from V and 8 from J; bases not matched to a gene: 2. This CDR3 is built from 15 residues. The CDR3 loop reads CASSLRLAGGDEQFF. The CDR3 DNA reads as TGTGCCAGCAGCTTAAGACTAGCGGGAGGGGATGAGCAGTTCTTC.

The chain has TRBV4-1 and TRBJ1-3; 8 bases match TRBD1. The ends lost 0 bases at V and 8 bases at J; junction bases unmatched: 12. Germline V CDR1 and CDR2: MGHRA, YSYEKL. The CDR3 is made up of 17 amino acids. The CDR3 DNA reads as TGCGCCAGCAGCCAAGATAGGCAGGGGGCTTACGGATACACCATATATTTT. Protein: CASSQDRQGAYGYTIYF.

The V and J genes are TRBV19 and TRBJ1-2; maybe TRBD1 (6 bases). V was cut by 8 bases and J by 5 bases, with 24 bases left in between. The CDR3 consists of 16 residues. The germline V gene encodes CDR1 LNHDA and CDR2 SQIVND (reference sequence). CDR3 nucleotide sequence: TGTGCCAGTTCTTTTACAGGGATCCTTGACTTTTATGGCTACACCTTC. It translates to CASSFTGILDFYGYTF.

The CDR3 DNA reads TGTGCCAGCAGCTTAGGCCGGGGGGTAGGCACTGAAGCTTTCTTT. Translated, it gives CASSLGRGVGTEAFF. The V and J genes are TRBV13 and TRBJ1-1; tentative D call: TRBD1 (5 bases). CDR3 length: 15 amino acids. The ends were cut back, 0 bases at V and 4 bases at J, with 12 bases in the middle. Per germline, CDR1 PRHDT and CDR2 FYEKMQ (reference sequence).

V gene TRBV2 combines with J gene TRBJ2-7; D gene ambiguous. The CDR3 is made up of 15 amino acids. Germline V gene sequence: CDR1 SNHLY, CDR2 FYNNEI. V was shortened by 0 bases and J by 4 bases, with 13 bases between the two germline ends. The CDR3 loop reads CASSEARLWGYEQYF. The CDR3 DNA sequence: TGTGCCAGCAGTGAAGCGCGATTATGGGGTTACGAGCAGTACTTC. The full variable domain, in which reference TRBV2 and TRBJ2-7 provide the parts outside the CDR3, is EPEVTQTPSHQVTQMGQEVILRCVPISNHLYFYWYRQILGQKVEFLVSFYNNEISEKSEIFDDQFSVERPDGSNFTLKIRSTKLEDSAMYFCASSEARLWGYEQYFGPGTRLTVT.

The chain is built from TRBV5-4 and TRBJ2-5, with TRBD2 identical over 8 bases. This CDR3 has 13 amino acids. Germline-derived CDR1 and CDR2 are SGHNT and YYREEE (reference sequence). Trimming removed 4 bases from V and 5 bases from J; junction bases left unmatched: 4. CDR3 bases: TGTGCCAGCAGCAGCGGGAGTAGGGAGACCCAGTACTTC. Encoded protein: CASSSGSRETQYF.

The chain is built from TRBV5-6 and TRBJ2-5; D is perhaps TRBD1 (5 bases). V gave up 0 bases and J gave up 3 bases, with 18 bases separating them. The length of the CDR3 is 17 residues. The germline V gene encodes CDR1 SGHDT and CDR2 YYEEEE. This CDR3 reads CASSLGGPIRRKETQYF. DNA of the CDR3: TGTGCCAGCAGCTTGGGGGGCCCGATCCGGCGCAAAGAGACCCAGTACTTC.

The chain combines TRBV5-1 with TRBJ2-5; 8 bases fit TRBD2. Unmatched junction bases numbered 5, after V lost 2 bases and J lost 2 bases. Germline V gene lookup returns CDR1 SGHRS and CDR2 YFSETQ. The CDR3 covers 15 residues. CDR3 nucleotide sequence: TGCGCCAGCAGCTTTTCGGGGGGGATTCAAGAGACCCAGTACTTC. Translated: CASSFSGGIQETQYF.

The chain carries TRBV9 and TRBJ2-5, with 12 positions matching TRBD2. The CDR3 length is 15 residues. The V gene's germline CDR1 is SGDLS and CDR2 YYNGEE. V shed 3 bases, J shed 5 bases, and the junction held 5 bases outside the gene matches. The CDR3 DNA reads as TGTGCCAGCAGCGGAAGGACTAGCGGGGTTGAGACCCAGTACTTC. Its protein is CASSGRTSGVETQYF.